This T cell receptor (beta chain) emerged from a study of blood T cell repertoires in COVID-19. Across the study: The United States, Italy and Spain provided the acute and convalescent COVID-19 samples. T cells, B-cell-depleted T cells, or PBMCs supplied cDNA or gDNA.

CDR3 length: 12 amino acids. V gave up 6 bases and J gave up 7 bases; unmatched junction bases: 5. Looked up from germline, CDR1 is WNHNN and CDR2 is SYGVQD (reference sequence). Original handling: Amplification with reference gene primers provided the estimates of nucleated cell counts. TCRdb's table, derived via immunoSEQ multiplex PCR, lists solely in-frame clones and lacks some. That table furnishes V, J and clone size, whereas the DNA furnished D and trimming. This sample has around 250,000 clones; about 82% occur once, and the top ten carry approximately 6%. Followed longitudinally, the Seattle patients had been enrolled during active infection.

The chain recombines TRBV10-1 with TRBJ1-2; 7 nucleotides agree with TRBD1. Sequencing was carried out using peripheral blood. The source is a woman of 80 years or more with COVID-19, enrolled during active disease. The CDR3 spells CASSGTVGGYTF. Written as DNA, the CDR3 is TGCGCCAGCAGCGGGACAGTGGGTGGCTACACCTTC.